The 29 T cell receptor beta chains listed next were all sequenced from one sample in a study of shared clonotypes between healthy human individuals. Cells designated naive CD8 were CD45RO-negative and were positively selected for CCR7, with terminally differentiated effector memory CD45RA+ cells excluded. Generated by immunoSEQ multiplex PCR, the TCRdb table keeps only in-frame clones and is missing some. The sample includes just over 2,000,000 clones, approximately 94% of them seen just once. Sequenced input: naive CD8+ T cells sorted from blood. All receptors derive from a man between 18 and 29 years old in good health.

This rearrangement joins TRBV30 to TRBJ2-1; 11 bases fit TRBD1. This CDR3 contains 16 residues. J gave up 9 bases and V 4 bases, and 14 bases lay outside the gene matches. In germline, CDR1 is GTSNPN, CDR2 SVGIG (reference sequence). The CDR3 sequence: CAWIPLGQGVEGEQFF. CDR3 in DNA: TGTGCCTGGATCCCCTTGGGACAGGGGGTAGAGGGTGAGCAGTTCTTC. Full variable domain (outside the CDR3, taken from reference TRBV30 and TRBJ2-1): SQTIHQWPATLVQPVGSPLSLECTVEGTSNPNLYWYRQAAGRGLQLLFYSVGIGQISSEVPQNLSASRPQDRQFILSSKKLLLSDSGFYLCAWIPLGQGVEGEQFFGPGTRLTVL.

This rearrangement joins TRBV2 to TRBJ1-1, with D perhaps TRBD1 (6 bases). V was trimmed by 0 bases and J by 6 bases, leaving 11 bases between them. The CDR3 spans 14 residues. CDR1 SNHLY and CDR2 FYNNEI come from the germline V gene. The DNA for the CDR3 is TGTGCCAGCAGTGAAGCTTGGGGGGCCTCTGAAGCTTTCTTT. It is translated as CASSEAWGASEAFF.

This clone has only one observation. The CDR3 spells CAKGTGWSRDEKLFF. CDR3 DNA: TGCGCCAAAGGGACCGGGTGGAGCAGAGATGAAAAACTGTTTTTT. The V call is TRBV23-1, the J call TRBJ1-4; maybe TRBD1 (5 bases). TRBV23-1 is annotated as an ORF whose role is uncertain. Trimming took off 10 bases at V and 6 bases at J, with 21 bases between the two ends. The CDR3 has 15 residues.

This chain joins TRBV7-6 and TRBJ2-2, with unresolved D. In germline, CDR1 is SGHVS, CDR2 FNYEAQ. V lost 5 bases and J lost 0, with 13 bases in between. The CDR3 totals 16 residues. The CDR3 reads CASSLTVASNTGELFF. The CDR3 coding sequence is TGTGCCAGCAGCCTTACCGTAGCTTCGAACACCGGGGAGCTGTTTTTT.

The rearrangement uses TRBV11-2 and TRBJ2-1, with 11 bases matching TRBD1. This CDR3 contains 16 residues. After removal of 5 bases from V and 4 bases from J, the junction contained 7 bases not matched to a gene. CDR1 and CDR2 (germline): SGHAT, FQNNGV. Written as DNA, the CDR3 is TGTGCCAGCAGCCAGGGACAGGGGGTATTTTACAATGAGCAGTTCTTC. This sequence encodes CASSQGQGVFYNEQFF.

With respect to this clone: This sample also contains other DNA sequences that code for the same CDR3. The chain has TRBV10-3 and TRBJ1-1; D is undetermined. This CDR3 has 13 amino acids. CDR1 and CDR2 (germline): ENHRY, SYGVKD. V gave up 0 bases and J gave up 5 bases, with 7 bases separating them. The CDR3 sequence is CAISESSGTEAFF. The CDR3 region has the DNA TGTGCCATCAGTGAGTCTTCGGGTACTGAAGCTTTCTTT.

The chain is built from TRBV29-1 and TRBJ2-5, with TRBD2 matching 11 bases. Trimming cost V 7 bases and J 5 bases; bases outside gene matches: 9. The CDR3 loop spans 14 amino acids. Per germline, CDR1 SQVTM and CDR2 ANQGSEA. In DNA, the CDR3 is TGCAGCGGGGTAGCGGGAGGGCCGGAGGAGACCCAGTACTTC. The encoded protein is CSGVAGGPEETQYF. The full variable domain, its missing parts supplied by reference TRBV29-1 and TRBJ2-5, is SAVISQKPSRDICQRGTSLTIQCQVDSQVTMMFWYRQQPGQSLTLIATANQGSEATYESGFVIDKFPISRPNLTFSTLTVSNMSPEDSSIYLCSGVAGGPEETQYFGPGTRLLVL.

The chain has TRBV2 and TRBJ1-1, with 12 bases that match TRBD1. The CDR3 is 15 amino acids. Germline V gene sequence: CDR1 SNHLY, CDR2 FYNNEI. J lost 1 base, V lost 6 bases, and 3 bases had no gene match. The CDR3 region is CASRPGQGANTEAFF. The CDR3 DNA sequence: TGTGCCAGCAGGCCGGGACAGGGGGCGAACACTGAAGCTTTCTTT.

This clone occurred once. The V gene is TRBV29-1, the J gene TRBJ2-7, with D perhaps TRBD2 (6 bases). Trimming left V 0 bases short and J 4 bases short, with 13 bases between. The CDR3 is made up of 14 amino acids. Germline lookup yields CDR1 SQVTM and CDR2 ANQGSEA. CDR3 nucleotides: TGCAGCGTTGAAGATCGGCGGGGCTGGTACGAGCAGTACTTC. The encoded protein is CSVEDRRGWYEQYF.

The chain uses TRBV7-8 and TRBJ1-2; the D gene is possibly TRBD1 (5 bases). V shed 4 bases and J shed 2 bases, with 11 bases lying between them. Germline assignment: CDR1 SGHVS and CDR2 FQNEAQ. The CDR3 extends over 14 amino acids. The CDR3 region is CASSSDIFNYGYTF. The CDR3 coding sequence is TGTGCCAGCAGCTCGGACATTTTCAACTATGGCTACACCTTC.

This chain connects TRBV7-8 to TRBJ2-7; no definite D call. The germline V gene has CDR1 SGHVS and CDR2 FQNEAQ. V lost 4 bases to trimming and J lost 3 bases, with 16 bases between them. There are 15 residues in the CDR3. The CDR3 DNA reads as TGTGCCAGCAGCTCCTCTGACACGTATTACTACGAGCAGTACTTC. Protein product: CASSSSDTYYYEQYF. Filled out from reference TRBV7-8 and TRBJ2-7, the complete variable domain reads GAGVSQSPRYKVAKRGQDVALRCDPISGHVSLFWYQQALGQGPEFLTYFQNEAQLDKSGLPSDRFFAERPEGSVSTLKIQRTQQEDSAVYLCASSSSDTYYYEQYFGPGTRLTVT.

There are a few counts of this clone. The rearrangement links TRBV21-1 to TRBJ1-3; the D call TRBD1 from the table was never checked on the DNA. TRBV21-1 is listed as a pseudogene. The CDR3 runs to 16 residues. DNA for the CDR3: TGTGCCAGCAGCTTCTTGACAGGGGAAAATGGAAACACCATATATTTT. It is translated as CASSFLTGENGNTIYF.

The chain joins TRBV4-3 to TRBJ2-7; possible D gene TRBD2, 6 bases. The CDR3 is made up of 15 amino acids. V was cut by 0 bases and J by 4 bases, with 13 bases left in between. Germline V gene lookup returns CDR1 LGHNA and CDR2 YSLEER. The DNA of the CDR3 is TGCGCCAGCAGCCAAGATAGGGACTTCAATTACGAGCAGTACTTC. Translating it yields CASSQDRDFNYEQYF.

The V gene is TRBV5-1, the J gene TRBJ1-2; D is unresolved. The CDR3 totals 15 residues. The V gene's germline CDR1 is SGHRS and CDR2 YFSETQ. Trimming took 0 bases from V and 5 from J, leaving 14 bases between them. The CDR3, as DNA: TGCGCCAGCAGCTTGGGAGCGGACCGTTTATATGGCTACACCTTC. Translated: CASSLGADRLYGYTF.

This chain uses TRBV7-8 with TRBJ2-3, with 9 bases matching TRBD2. The CDR3 length is 15 residues. Trimming removed 2 bases from V and 6 bases from J; junction bases left unmatched: 6. The V gene's germline CDR1 is SGHVS and CDR2 FQNEAQ. CDR3 in amino acids: CASSLSSGSSDTQYF. CDR3 nucleotides: TGTGCCAGCAGCTTAAGTAGCGGGAGTTCGGATACGCAGTATTTT.

This clone came up once. The chain combines TRBV7-9 with TRBJ2-1; D may be TRBD2 (5 bases). V shed 5 bases and J shed 2 bases, with 10 bases lying between them. The CDR3 has 14 amino acids. CDR1 SEHNR and CDR2 FQNEAQ come from the germline V gene (reference sequence). The CDR3 loop reads CASSASGTYNEQFF. CDR3 sequence (DNA): TGTGCCAGCAGCGCGAGCGGTACCTACAATGAGCAGTTCTTC.

This chain joins TRBV29-1 and TRBJ1-2, with TRBD1 matching 7 bases. The CDR3 has 12 amino acids. Trimming took 7 bases from V and 9 from J; bases not matched to a gene: 11. Germline CDR1 is SQVTM and CDR2 is ANQGSEA. The DNA of the CDR3 is TGCAGCGCAGACAGGGCCCCTTATCGCTACACCTTC. Encoded protein: CSADRAPYRYTF.

This chain connects TRBV6-5 to TRBJ2-7; 8 bases map to TRBD1. The CDR3 contains 14 residues. V was pared by 6 bases and J by 0 bases, with 4 bases of the junction left unmatched. Germline loops: CDR1 MNHEY, CDR2 SVGAGI. The CDR3 region has the DNA TGTGCCAGCAGGTCCGGGACAGGCTCCTACGAGCAGTACTTC. As protein: CASRSGTGSYEQYF.

The rearrangement uses TRBV7-2 and TRBJ2-1; 11 bases align to TRBD2. The V gene's germline CDR1 is SGHTA and CDR2 FQGNSA. V dropped 5 bases and J dropped 6; count of bases not matched to a gene: 18. The CDR3 runs to 19 residues. The CDR3 region is CASSPWGVIAGGPSNEQFF. The CDR3, as DNA: TGTGCCAGCAGCCCTTGGGGGGTAATAGCGGGAGGGCCCTCCAATGAGCAGTTCTTC.

The rearrangement joins TRBV4-3 to TRBJ2-2, with D possibly being TRBD1 or TRBD2 (6 bases each). V lost 0 bases and J 5 bases, leaving 10 bases between the germline ends. CDR3 size: 15 residues. Germline V gene lookup returns CDR1 LGHNA and CDR2 YSLEER. This CDR3 is CASSQERGVTGELFF. The CDR3 DNA reads TGCGCCAGCAGCCAAGAAAGGGGGGTGACCGGGGAGCTGTTTTTT.

The chain is built from TRBV25-1 and TRBJ2-5, with 7 bases identical to TRBD2. CDR1 and CDR2 from the germline V gene are MGHDK and SYGVNS. The CDR3 contains 13 residues. The ends lost 7 bases at V and 4 bases at J; junction bases unmatched: 6. The CDR3 DNA follows: TGTGCCAGCACCTGGGGGGGAACAGAGACCCAGTACTTC. Amino acids: CASTWGGTETQYF.

V gene TRBV5-1 combines with J gene TRBJ1-1; the D gene is possibly TRBD1 (5 bases). Looked up from germline, CDR1 is SGHRS and CDR2 is YFSETQ. The CDR3 covers 15 residues. V was pared by 0 bases and J by 0 bases, with 9 bases between. The CDR3 here is CASSLDLGLNTEAFF. CDR3 DNA: TGCGCCAGCAGCTTGGACCTGGGACTGAACACTGAAGCTTTCTTT.

In its sample, this clone was seen once. Within the sample, other DNA sequences also encode this same CDR3. V and J are TRBV28 and TRBJ1-5; D uncertain. There are 16 residues in the CDR3. Germline CDR1 reads MDHEN; CDR2 reads SYDVKM. V was trimmed by 1 base and J by 0 bases, leaving 10 bases between them. The CDR3 DNA is TGTGCCAGCAGTTTATCCGGACTTTATAGCAATCAGCCCCAGCATTTT. This codes for CASSLSGLYSNQPQHF.

The V call is TRBV7-8, the J call TRBJ2-7; D is perhaps TRBD2 (7 bases). V dropped 2 bases and J dropped 0 bases, with 14 bases sitting between them. This CDR3 comprises 16 residues. Germline V CDR1 and CDR2: SGHVS, FQNEAQ. CDR3 region: CASSLLGGASSYEQYF. In nucleotides, the CDR3 is TGTGCCAGCAGCTTATTAGGGGGGGCCAGCTCCTACGAGCAGTACTTC.

With regard to this clone: Distinct nucleotide sequences in the sample also encode this CDR3. The rearrangement links TRBV10-3 to TRBJ2-7; D unclear. Trimming stripped 3 bases from V and 2 bases from J, with 2 bases between. Germline V lookup: CDR1 ENHRY, CDR2 SYGVKD. This CDR3 region has 11 residues. The CDR3: CAISETYEQYF. DNA of the CDR3: TGTGCCATCAGTGAAACCTACGAGCAGTACTTC.

Only one count was recorded for this clone. Other nucleotide sequences in the sample specify the same CDR3. The J gene is TRBJ1-3, the V gene TRBV5-4, with TRBD1 matching over 8 bases. Germline trimming cut 0 bases from V and 2 bases from J; bases unmatched to any gene: 1. Germline V lookup: CDR1 SGHNT, CDR2 YYREEE (reference sequence). CDR3 length: 15 residues. CDR3 in DNA: TGTGCCAGCAGCTTGGACAGGGGGACTGGAAACACCATATATTTT. It translates to CASSLDRGTGNTIYF.

Notes on this clone: Different DNA sequences within this sample yield the same CDR3. V gene TRBV19 combines with J gene TRBJ2-7, with D perhaps TRBD1 or TRBD2 (5 bases each). This CDR3 has 14 amino acids. CDR1 LNHDA and CDR2 SQIVND come from the germline V gene (reference sequence). Trimming stripped 1 base from V and 3 bases from J, with 10 bases between. CDR3 sequence: CASSIGGSHYEQYF. CDR3 DNA sequence: TGTGCCAGTAGTATAGGGGGGAGCCACTACGAGCAGTACTTC.

The chain is built from TRBV29-1 and TRBJ2-3; 7 positions match TRBD2. The V and J ends lost 0 bases and 5 bases, in that order; junction bases with no gene match: 8. This CDR3 is 15 amino acids long. The V gene's germline CDR1 is SQVTM and CDR2 ANQGSEA. Here the CDR3 DNA reads TGCAGCGTTGAAGAGGGGGGAGGGCCTATAGATACGCAGTATTTT. Residues: CSVEEGGGPIDTQYF.

CDR3 DNA: TGTGCCAGTAGTTATGACTACGAGCAGTACTTC. It encodes CASSYDYEQYF. This chain links TRBV19 with TRBJ2-7; unclear D gene. CDR1 and CDR2 from the germline V gene are LNHDA and SQIVND (reference sequence). The V end was cut by 5 bases, the J end by 3 bases, with 5 bases between. The CDR3 covers 11 residues.